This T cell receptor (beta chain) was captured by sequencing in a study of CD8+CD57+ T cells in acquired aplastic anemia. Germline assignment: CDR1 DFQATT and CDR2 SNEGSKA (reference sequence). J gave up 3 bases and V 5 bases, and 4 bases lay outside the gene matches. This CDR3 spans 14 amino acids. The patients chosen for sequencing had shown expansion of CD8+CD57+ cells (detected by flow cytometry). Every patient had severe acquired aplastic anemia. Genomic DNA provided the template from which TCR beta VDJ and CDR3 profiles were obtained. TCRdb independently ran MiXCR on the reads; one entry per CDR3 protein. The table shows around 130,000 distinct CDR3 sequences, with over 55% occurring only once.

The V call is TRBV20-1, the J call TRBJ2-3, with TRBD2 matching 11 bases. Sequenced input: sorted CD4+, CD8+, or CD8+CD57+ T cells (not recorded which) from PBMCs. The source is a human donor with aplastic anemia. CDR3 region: CSARSGRETDTQYF. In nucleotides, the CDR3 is TGCAGTGCTCGTAGCGGGAGGGAGACAGATACGCAGTATTTT.